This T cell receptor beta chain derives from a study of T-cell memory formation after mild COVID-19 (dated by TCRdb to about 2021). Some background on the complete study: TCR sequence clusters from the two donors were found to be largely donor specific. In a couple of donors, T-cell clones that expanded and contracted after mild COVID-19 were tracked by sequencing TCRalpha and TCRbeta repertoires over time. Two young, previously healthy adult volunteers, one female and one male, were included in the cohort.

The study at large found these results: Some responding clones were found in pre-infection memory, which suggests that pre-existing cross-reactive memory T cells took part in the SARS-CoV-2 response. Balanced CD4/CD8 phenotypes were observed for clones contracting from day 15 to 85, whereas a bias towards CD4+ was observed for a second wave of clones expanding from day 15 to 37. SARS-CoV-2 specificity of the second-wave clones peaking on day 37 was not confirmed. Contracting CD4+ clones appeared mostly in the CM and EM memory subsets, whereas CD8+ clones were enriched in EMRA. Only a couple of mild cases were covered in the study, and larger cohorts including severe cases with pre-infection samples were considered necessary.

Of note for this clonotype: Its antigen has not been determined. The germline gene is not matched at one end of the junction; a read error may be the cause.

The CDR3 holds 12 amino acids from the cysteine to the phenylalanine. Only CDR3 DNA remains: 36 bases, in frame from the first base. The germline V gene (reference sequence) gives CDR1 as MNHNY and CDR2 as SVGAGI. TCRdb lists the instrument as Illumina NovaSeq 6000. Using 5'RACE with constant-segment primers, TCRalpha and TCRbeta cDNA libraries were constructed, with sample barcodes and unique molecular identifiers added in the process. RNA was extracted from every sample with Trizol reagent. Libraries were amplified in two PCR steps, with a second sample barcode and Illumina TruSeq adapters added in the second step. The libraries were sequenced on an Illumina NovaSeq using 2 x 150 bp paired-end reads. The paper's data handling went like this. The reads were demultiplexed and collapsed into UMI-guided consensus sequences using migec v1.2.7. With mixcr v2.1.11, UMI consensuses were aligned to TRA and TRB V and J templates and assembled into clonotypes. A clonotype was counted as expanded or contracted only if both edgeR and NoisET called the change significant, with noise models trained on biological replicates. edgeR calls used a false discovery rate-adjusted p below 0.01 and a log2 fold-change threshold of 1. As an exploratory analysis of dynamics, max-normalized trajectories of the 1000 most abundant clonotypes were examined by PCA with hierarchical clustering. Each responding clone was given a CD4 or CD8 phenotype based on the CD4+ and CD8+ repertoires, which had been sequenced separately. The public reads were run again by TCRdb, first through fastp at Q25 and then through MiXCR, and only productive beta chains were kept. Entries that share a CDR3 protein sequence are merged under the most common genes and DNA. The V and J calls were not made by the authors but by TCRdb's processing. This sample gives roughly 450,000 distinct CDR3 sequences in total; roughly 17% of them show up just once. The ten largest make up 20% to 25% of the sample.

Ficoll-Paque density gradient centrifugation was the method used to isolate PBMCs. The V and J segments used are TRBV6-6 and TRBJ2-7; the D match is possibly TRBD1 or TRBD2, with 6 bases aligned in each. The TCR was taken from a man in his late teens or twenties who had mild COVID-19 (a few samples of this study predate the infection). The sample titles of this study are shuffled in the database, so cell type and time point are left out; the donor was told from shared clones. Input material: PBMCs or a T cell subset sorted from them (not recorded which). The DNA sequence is TGTGCCACTCAGGAGGGGGACGACGAGCAGGACTTC. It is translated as CATQEGDDEQDF.